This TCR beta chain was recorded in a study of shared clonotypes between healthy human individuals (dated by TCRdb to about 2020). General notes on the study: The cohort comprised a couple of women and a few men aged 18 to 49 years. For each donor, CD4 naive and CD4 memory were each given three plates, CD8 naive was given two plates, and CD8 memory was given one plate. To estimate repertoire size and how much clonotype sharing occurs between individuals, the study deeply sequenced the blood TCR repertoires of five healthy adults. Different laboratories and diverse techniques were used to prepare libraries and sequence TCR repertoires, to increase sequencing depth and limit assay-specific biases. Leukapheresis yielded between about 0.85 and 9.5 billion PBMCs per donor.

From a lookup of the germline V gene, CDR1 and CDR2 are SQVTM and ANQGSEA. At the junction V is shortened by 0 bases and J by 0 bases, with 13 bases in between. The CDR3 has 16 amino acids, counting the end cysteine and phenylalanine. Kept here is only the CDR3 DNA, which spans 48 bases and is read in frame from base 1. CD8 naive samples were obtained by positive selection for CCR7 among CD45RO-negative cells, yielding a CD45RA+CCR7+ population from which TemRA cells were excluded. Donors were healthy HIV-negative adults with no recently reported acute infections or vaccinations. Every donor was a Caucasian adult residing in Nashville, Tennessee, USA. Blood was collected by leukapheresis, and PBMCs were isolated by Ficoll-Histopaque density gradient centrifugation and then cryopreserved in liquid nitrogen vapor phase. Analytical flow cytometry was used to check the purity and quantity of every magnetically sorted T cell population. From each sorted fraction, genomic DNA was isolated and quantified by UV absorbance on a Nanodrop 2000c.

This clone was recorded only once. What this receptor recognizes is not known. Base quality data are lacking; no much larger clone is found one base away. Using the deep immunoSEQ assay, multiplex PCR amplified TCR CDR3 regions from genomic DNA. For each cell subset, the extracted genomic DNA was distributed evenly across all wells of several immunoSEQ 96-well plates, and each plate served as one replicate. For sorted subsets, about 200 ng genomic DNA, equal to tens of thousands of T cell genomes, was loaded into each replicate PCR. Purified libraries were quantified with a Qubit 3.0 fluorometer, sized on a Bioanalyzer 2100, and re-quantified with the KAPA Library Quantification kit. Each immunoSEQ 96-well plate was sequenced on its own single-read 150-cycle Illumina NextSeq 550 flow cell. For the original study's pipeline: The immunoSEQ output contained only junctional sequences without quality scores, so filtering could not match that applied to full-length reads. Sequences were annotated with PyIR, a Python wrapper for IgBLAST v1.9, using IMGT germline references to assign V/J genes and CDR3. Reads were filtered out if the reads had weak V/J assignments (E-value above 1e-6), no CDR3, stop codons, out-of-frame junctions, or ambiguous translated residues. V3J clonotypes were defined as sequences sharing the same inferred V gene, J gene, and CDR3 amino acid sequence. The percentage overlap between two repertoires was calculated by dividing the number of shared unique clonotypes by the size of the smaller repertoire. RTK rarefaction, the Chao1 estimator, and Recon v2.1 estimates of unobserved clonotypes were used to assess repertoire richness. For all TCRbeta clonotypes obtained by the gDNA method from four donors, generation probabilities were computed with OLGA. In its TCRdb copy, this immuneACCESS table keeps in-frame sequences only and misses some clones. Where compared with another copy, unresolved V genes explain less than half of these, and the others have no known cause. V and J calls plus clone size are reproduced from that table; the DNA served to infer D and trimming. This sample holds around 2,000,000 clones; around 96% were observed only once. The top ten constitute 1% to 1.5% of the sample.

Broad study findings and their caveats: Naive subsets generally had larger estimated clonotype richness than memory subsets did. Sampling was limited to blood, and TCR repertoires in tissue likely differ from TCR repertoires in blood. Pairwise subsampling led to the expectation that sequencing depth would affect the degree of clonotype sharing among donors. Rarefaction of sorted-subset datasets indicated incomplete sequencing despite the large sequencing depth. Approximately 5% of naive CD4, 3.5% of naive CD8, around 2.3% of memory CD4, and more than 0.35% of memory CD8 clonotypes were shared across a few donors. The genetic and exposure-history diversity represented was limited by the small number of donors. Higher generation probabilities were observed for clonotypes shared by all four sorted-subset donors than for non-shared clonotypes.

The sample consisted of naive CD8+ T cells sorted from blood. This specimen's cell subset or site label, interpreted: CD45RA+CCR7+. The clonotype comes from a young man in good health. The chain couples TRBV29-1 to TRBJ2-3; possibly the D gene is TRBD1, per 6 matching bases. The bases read TGCAGCGTTGAAGATGAAGACAGGTATAGCACAGATACGCAGTATTTT. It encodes CSVEDEDRYSTDTQYF.